This T cell receptor (beta chain) was recorded in a study of blood T cell repertoires in COVID-19. Turning to the study itself: Specimens from acute and convalescent COVID-19 originated in the United States, Italy and Spain.

In the original processing: Cell counts per sample came from amplifying reference gene primers. Measured with immunoSEQ multiplex PCR; TCRdb has only the in-frame clones, and not every one. That table furnishes V, J and clone size, whereas the DNA furnished D and trimming. The data hold 390,000 or so clones, with more than 70% observed a single time. About this clone itself: The same CDR3 arises from other DNA sequences in this sample as well.

During active infection, Seattle patients enrolled and were then monitored through disease. Looked up from germline, CDR1 is SGHKS and CDR2 is YYEKEE (reference sequence). The CDR3 sequence is 14 residues long. V was clipped by 4 bases and J by 3 bases, with 14 bases between them. The specimen sequenced was peripheral blood. This TCR was sampled from a woman aged 30 to 39 with COVID-19, enrolled during active disease. This chain connects TRBV5-5 to TRBJ2-7; a weak D match, TRBD2 (7 bases). CDR3 bases: TGTGCCAGCAGCCTGGTAGGGGGGGGCTACGAGCAGTACTTC. This codes for CASSLVGGGYEQYF. The complete variable domain, with remaining parts taken from reference TRBV5-5 and TRBJ2-7, reads DAGVTQSPTHLIKTRGQQVTLRCSPISGHKSVSWYQQVLGQGPQFIFQYYEKEERGRGNFPDRFSARQFPNYSSELNVNALLLGDSALYLCASSLVGGGYEQYFGPGTRLTVT.